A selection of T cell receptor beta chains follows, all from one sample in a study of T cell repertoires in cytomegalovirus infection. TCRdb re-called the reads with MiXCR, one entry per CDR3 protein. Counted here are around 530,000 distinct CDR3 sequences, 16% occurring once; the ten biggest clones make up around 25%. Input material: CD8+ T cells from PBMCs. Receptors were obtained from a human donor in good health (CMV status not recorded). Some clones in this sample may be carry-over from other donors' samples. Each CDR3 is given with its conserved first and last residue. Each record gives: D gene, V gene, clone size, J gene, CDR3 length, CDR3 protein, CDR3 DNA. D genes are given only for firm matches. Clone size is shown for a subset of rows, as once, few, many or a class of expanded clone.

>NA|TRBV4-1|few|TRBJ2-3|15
CASSQPGMGTDTQYF
TGCGCCAGCAGCCAACCCGGGATGGGGACAGATACGCAGTATTTT
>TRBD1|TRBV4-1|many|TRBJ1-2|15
CASSQRSGTGEGYTF
TGCGCCAGCAGCCAGAGATCCGGGACAGGGGAAGGCTACACCTTC
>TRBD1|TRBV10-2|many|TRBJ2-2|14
CATRGQGEVGELFF
TGCGCCACCAGAGGACAGGGTGAAGTCGGGGAGCTGTTTTTT
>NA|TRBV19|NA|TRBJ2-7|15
CASSIGAGATYEQYF
TGTGCCAGTAGTATAGGGGCAGGGGCCACCTACGAGCAGTACTTC
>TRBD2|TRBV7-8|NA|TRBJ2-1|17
CASSNQRSGRGYNEQVF
TGCGCCAGCAGCAACCAACGTAGCGGGAGAGGGTACAATGAGCAGGTCTTC
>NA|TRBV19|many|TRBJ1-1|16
CASSLRAERMNTEAFF
TGTGCCAGTAGTCTCCGGGCAGAGAGAATGAACACTGAAGCTTTCTTT
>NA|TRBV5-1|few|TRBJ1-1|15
CASSLPEQLNTEAFF
TGCGCCAGCAGCTTACCAGAACAGCTGAACACTGAAGCTTTCTTT
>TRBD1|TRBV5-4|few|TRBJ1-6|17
CASSSLTGVRRDSPLHF
TGTGCCAGCAGCTCGCTAACAGGGGTGAGGAGGGACTCACCCCTCCACTTT
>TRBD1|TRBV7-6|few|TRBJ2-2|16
CASSSKETGRNGELFF
TGTGCCAGCAGCTCAAAAGAGACAGGGCGGAACGGGGAGCTGTTTTTT
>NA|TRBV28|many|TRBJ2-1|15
CASSYPGTSYNEQFF
TGTGCCAGCAGTTATCCCGGGACCTCCTACAATGAGCAGTTCTTC
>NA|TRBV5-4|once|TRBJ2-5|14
CASSGGTVGETQYF
TGTGCCAGCAGCGGGGGGACGGTGGGAGAGACCCAGTACTTC
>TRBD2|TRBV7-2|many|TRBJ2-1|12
CASSSPGLEQFF
TGTGCCAGCAGCTCTCCGGGACTAGAGCAGTTCTTC
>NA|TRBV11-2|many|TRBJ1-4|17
CASSLAYRTATNEKLFF
TGTGCCAGCAGCTTAGCATACAGGACTGCAACTAATGAAAAACTGTTTTTT
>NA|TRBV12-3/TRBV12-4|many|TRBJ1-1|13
CASRIGGALAAFF
TGTGCCAGCAGGATTGGGGGGGCCTTAGCAGCTTTCTTT
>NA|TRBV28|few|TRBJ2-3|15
CASTNTRASGDTQYF
TGTGCCAGCACCAATACTAGGGCCTCAGGAGATACGCAGTATTTT
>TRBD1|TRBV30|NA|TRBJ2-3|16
CAWSDAPGQGPDTQYF
TGTGCCTGGAGTGATGCCCCGGGACAGGGGCCAGATACGCAGTATTTT
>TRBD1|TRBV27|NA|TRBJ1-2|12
CATRQGSYGYTF
TGTGCCACAAGACAGGGATCATATGGCTACACCTTC
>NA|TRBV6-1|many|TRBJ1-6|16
CASSLTQGSYNSPLHF
TGTGCCAGCAGTCTAACACAGGGCTCCTATAATTCACCCCTCCACTTT
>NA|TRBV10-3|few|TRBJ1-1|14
CAISESGGGFEAFF
TGTGCCATCAGTGAGTCGGGAGGGGGATTTGAAGCTTTCTTT
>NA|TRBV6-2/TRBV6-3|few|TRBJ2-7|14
CASSLRTVTYEQYF
TGTGCCAGCAGTCTACGGACAGTGACCTACGAGCAGTACTTC
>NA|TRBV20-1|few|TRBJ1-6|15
CSAFEPGPPNSPLHF
TGCAGTGCTTTTGAACCGGGACCGCCTAATTCACCCCTCCACTTT
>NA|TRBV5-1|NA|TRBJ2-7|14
CASSLFGFSYEQYF
TGCGCCAGCAGCTTGTTCGGGTTCTCCTACGAGCAGTACTTC
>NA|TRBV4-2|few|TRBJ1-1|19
CASGEWPVQGEGRNTEAFF
TGTGCCAGCGGCGAGTGGCCCGTACAGGGTGAGGGCAGAAACACTGAAGCTTTCTTT
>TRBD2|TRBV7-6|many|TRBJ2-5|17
CASSQPRTSGGSKTQYF
TGTGCCAGCAGCCAGCCCCGGACTAGCGGTGGGAGCAAGACCCAGTACTTC
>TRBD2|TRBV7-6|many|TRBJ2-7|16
CASSLAGSGTSYEQYF
TGTGCCAGCAGCTTAGCGGGGTCCGGGACTAGCTACGAGCAGTACTTC
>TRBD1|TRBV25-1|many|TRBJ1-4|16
CASSEGDRGLQEKLFF
TGTGCCAGCAGTGAAGGGGACAGGGGGCTTCAGGAAAAACTGTTTTTT